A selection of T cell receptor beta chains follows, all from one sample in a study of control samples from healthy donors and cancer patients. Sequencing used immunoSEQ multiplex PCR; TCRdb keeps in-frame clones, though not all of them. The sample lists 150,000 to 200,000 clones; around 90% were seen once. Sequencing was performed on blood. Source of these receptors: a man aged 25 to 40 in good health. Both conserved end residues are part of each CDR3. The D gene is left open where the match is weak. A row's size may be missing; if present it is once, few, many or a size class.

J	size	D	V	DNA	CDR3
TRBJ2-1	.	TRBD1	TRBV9	TGTGCCAGTGGCCCCAGGACAGGGAATAACTACAATGAGCAGTTCTTC	CASGPRTGNNYNEQFF
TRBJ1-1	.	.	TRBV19	TGTGCCAGTACGGAGAACACTGAAGCTTTCTTT	CASTENTEAFF
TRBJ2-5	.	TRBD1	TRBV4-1	TGCGCCAGCAGCCAAACCCAGGGGGCCCAAGAGACCCAGTACTTC	CASSQTQGAQETQYF
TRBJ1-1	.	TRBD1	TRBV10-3	TGTGCCATCAGTGAGGCAAGACAGGGCTTGAACACTGAAGCTTTCTTT	CAISEARQGLNTEAFF
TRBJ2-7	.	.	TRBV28	TGTGCCAGCACCACCCGGGAAAAGCCTGGAGAGCAGTACTTC	CASTTREKPGEQYF
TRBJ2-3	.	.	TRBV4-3	TGCGCCAGCAGCCAAGCGGAGGGGGCAGATACGCAGTATTTT	CASSQAEGADTQYF
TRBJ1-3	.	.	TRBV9	TGTGCCAGCAGCGAGCGCTCGGGACGGACATACTCTGGAAACACCATATATTTT	CASSERSGRTYSGNTIYF
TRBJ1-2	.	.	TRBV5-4	TGTGCCAGCAGCTTGGGCGGGGACTACACCTTC	CASSLGGDYTF
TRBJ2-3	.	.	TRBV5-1	TGCGCCAGCAGCTTGGTGGACAGCGCTACAGATACGCAGTATTTT	CASSLVDSATDTQYF
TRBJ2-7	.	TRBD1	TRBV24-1	TGTGCCACCAGTGATGGGGACAGGGGGGTCTACGAGCAGTACTTC	CATSDGDRGVYEQYF
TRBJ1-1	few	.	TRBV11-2	TGTGCCAGCAGCTTCGCTAGTTTGCGGGCTGAAGCTTTCTTT	CASSFASLRAEAFF
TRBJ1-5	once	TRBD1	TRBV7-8	TGTGCCAGCAGCTTATATCAGGGGGGTCAGCCCCAGCATTTT	CASSLYQGGQPQHF
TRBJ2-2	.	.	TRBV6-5	TGTGCCAGCGCGGGGCGATTCGGGGAGCTGTTTTTT	CASAGRFGELFF
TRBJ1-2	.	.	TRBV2	TGTGCCAGCAGCGGAGACAGTCCGCGGAGCTATGGCTACACCTTC	CASSGDSPRSYGYTF
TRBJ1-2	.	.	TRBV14	TGTGCCAGCAGCCAAAGGGGGATAAACTATGGCTACACCTTC	CASSQRGINYGYTF
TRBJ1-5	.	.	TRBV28	TGTGCCAGCAGGGGTATCAATAGCAATCAGCCCCAGCATTTT	CASRGINSNQPQHF